This T cell receptor (beta chain) was profiled in a study of radiotherapy plus CTLA-4 blockade in lung cancer. Looking at the study overall: Objective responses occurred in around 18% of patients; about 31% had disease control.

This clone was seen more than once but under ten times. No antigen is known for it. Study findings and constraints: In blood, after radiotherapy plus ipilimumab, tumor-derived TCR clones expanded.

Assay: immunoSEQ multiplex PCR; the TCRdb copy retains only in-frame clones and omits some. The sample shows tens of thousands of clones, around 73% of them seen only once. Germline-derived CDR1 and CDR2 are LNHDA and SQIVND (reference sequence). V lost 4 bases and J lost 2; bases outside the gene matches: 6. There are 15 residues in the CDR3. This rearrangement joins TRBV19 to TRBJ2-5; 8 positions match TRBD2. This TCR came from a human donor with non-small cell lung cancer who had a complete response to radiotherapy plus ipilimumab. Sequencing used peripheral blood, obtained from a patient treated with radiotherapy plus ipilimumab. In DNA, the CDR3 is TGTGCCAGTAGTAACAGCGGGAGTGGGCAAGAGACCCAGTACTTC. Its translation: CASSNSGSGQETQYF.